A single sample is the source of the 2 T cell receptor beta chains below, sequenced in a study of T cell repertoires in cytomegalovirus infection. TCRdb analysed the reads with MiXCR anew, one entry per CDR3 protein. The sample yields roughly 640,000 distinct CDR3 sequences, around 24% seen once. Sample: CD8+ T cells from PBMCs. These receptor sequences come from a human donor in good health (CMV status not recorded). Some clones in this sample may be carry-over from other donors' samples.

This clonotype has just a few counts. The chain has TRBV14 and TRBJ2-7; the match to TRBD1 covers 9 bases. CDR3 length equals 15 residues. Germline V gene data show CDR1 as SGHDN and CDR2 as FVKESK. V gave up 4 bases and J gave up 1 base; unmatched junction bases: 5. The CDR3 coding sequence is TGTGCCAGCAGCCCGGGACAGGGCCTATCCTACGAGCAGTACTTC. Protein: CASSPGQGLSYEQYF.

There are many counts of this clonotype. The chain carries TRBV7-2 and TRBJ1-2, with 9 positions matching TRBD1. Germline loops: CDR1 SGHTA, CDR2 FQGNSA. V shed 6 bases and J 4 bases; nucleotides not matched to a gene: 12. The CDR3 contains 16 residues. CDR3 residues: CASREPGQGESYGYTF. As DNA, the CDR3 is TGTGCCAGCAGGGAGCCGGGACAGGGCGAAAGCTATGGCTACACCTTC. Variable domain in full (rest from reference TRBV7-2 and TRBJ1-2): GAGVSQSPSNKVTEKGKDVELRCDPISGHTALYWYRQSLGQGLEFLIYFQGNSAPDKSGLPSDRFSAERTGGSVSTLTIQRTQQEDSAVYLCASREPGQGESYGYTFGSGTRLTVV.